Sequencing of this TCR beta chain was carried out in a study of cytomegalovirus exposure and HLA in healthy donors. Study-wide context: As an earlier analysis found, 150 million to 200 million T cells yielded 90 million to 140 million unique TCR beta sequences.

This PCR relied on a set of 60 Vbeta primers and 13 Jbeta primers. Assay: immunoSEQ multiplex PCR; the TCRdb copy retains only in-frame clones and omits some. The table includes under 250,000 clones, less than 80% detected once. This clone was recorded a few times. With 0 bases removed from V and 4 bases from J, the gap between germline ends came to 17 bases. CDR1 SGDLS and CDR2 YYNGEE come from the germline V gene. The CDR3 contains 16 residues. The TCR was taken from a woman in her thirties in good health and CMV-seropositive. Sequencing used PBMCs. V gene TRBV9 combines with J gene TRBJ2-7, with a weak D call TRBD1 (6 bases). The CDR3 reads CASSVEWQGGSYEQYF. The CDR3 DNA reads TGTGCCAGCAGCGTAGAGTGGCAAGGGGGAAGTTACGAGCAGTACTTC.